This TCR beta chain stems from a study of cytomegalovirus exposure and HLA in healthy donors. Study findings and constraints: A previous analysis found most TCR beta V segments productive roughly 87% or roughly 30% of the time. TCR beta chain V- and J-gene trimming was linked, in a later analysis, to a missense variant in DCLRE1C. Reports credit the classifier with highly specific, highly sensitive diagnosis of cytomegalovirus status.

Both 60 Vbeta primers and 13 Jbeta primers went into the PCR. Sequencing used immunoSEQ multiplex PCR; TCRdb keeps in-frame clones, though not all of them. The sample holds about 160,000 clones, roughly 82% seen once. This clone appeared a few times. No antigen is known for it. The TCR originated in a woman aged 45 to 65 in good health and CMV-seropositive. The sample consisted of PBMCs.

The CDR3 DNA reads TGTGCCAGCAGCGTAGCTGACAGGGGGCCCTCACCCCTCCACTTT. It yields the protein CASSVADRGPSPLHF. This chain links TRBV9 with TRBJ1-6; TRBD1 agrees at 10 bases. CDR1 SGDLS and CDR2 YYNGEE come from the germline V gene. V was pared by 0 bases and J by 10 bases, with 4 bases of the junction left unmatched. The CDR3 spans 15 residues.